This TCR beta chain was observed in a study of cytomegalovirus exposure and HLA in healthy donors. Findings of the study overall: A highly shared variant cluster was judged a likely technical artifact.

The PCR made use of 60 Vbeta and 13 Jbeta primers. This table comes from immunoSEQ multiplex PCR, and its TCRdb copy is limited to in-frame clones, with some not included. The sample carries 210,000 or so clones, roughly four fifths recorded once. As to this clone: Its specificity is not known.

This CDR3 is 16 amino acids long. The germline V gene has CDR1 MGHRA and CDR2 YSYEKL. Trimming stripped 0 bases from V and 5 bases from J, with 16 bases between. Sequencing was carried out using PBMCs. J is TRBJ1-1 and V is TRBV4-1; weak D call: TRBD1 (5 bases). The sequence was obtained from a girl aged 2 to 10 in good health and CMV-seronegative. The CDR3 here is CASSQDLWQGRTEAFF. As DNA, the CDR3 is TGCGCCAGCAGCCAAGACTTGTGGCAGGGTCGGACTGAAGCTTTCTTT.